The clone carrying this T cell receptor beta chain was detected only once. Its specificity is unknown. Treatment specified: roughly 10-day PBMC culture with coronavirus spike peptide pools or control peptides (ViraFEST assay). These data come from a study of vaccination and CD4 T cells after COVID-19. Study information: The post-vaccine samples came a median approximately 75 days after dose two (range 14 to 241). Overlapping spike peptides of SARS-CoV-2, HCoV-NL63, HCoV-OC43 and HCoV-229E stimulated the cells.

The Oncomine TCR Beta short-read assay was what sequenced the DNA obtained from cultured CD4+ T cells. MiXCR, applied by TCRdb to the PCR reads, yields one record per CDR3 protein. The profile shows 10,000 to 15,000 distinct CDR3 sequences, around three fifths of them singletons. The CDR3 totals 11 residues. V gave up 6 bases and J gave up 4 bases, with 6 bases separating them. Germline V gives CDR1 SGHAT, CDR2 FQNNGV. The sequence derives from a human donor who had recovered from COVID-19. Source material: CD4+ T cells from blood, cultured in vitro. The chain joins TRBV11-2 to TRBJ2-5; unclear D gene. The DNA for the CDR3 is TGTGCCAGCAGGGTCCTAGAGACCCAGTACTTC. Protein product: CASRVLETQYF. The variable domain in full, with the rest retrieved from reference TRBV11-2 and TRBJ2-5, is EAGVAQSPRYKIIEKRQSVAFWCNPISGHATLYWYQQILGQGPKLLIQFQNNGVVDDSQLPKDRFSAERLKGVDSTLKIQPAKLEDSAVYLCASRVLETQYFGPGTRLLVL.